Following are 31 T cell receptor beta chains from one sample sequenced in a study of PD-L1 blockade in urothelial cancer. The repertoire was sequenced with immunoSEQ multiplex PCR; TCRdb's copy has only in-frame clones and lacks some. Among approximately 38,000 clones listed, around 83% were seen once. The sequencing used PBMCs, collected around atezolizumab (anti-PD-L1) treatment. The receptors originated from a man aged 55 to 70 with urothelial cancer.

This clone was seen only once. The CDR3 sequence is CASSLAPGSFSDTQYF. The CDR3 DNA sequence: TGTGCCAGCAGCTTGGCCCCAGGGTCTTTTTCAGATACGCAGTATTTT. This chain links TRBV5-5 with TRBJ2-3; tentatively, D is TRBD1 (5 bases). The germline V gene encodes CDR1 SGHKS and CDR2 YYEKEE (reference sequence). This CDR3 is 16 amino acids long. V was cut by 0 bases and J by 4 bases, with 15 bases left in between.

This chain joins TRBV10-1 and TRBJ2-1, with TRBD2 identical over 8 bases. CDR1 is WNHNN and CDR2 is SYGVQD in the germline V gene (reference sequence). Germline trimming cut 1 base from V and 6 bases from J; bases unmatched to any gene: 14. The CDR3 has 18 amino acids. The CDR3 nucleotides are TGCGCCAGCAGTGAGTTTTCCACTAGGAGAAGCGGGAGCAATGAGCAGTTCTTC. It is translated as CASSEFSTRRSGSNEQFF.

The chain recombines TRBV10-3 with TRBJ2-1, with D possibly being TRBD1 (8 bases). This CDR3 has 14 amino acids. V lost 8 bases and J 5 bases, leaving 16 bases between the germline ends. Germline V gene data show CDR1 as ENHRY and CDR2 as SYGVKD. This chain's CDR3 is CAIGGAGGNNEQFF. The CDR3 DNA sequence: TGTGCCATCGGGGGGGCAGGGGGCAACAATGAGCAGTTCTTC.

The gene calls are TRBV6-1 and TRBJ2-1, with 9 bases identical to TRBD1. The germline gives CDR1 MNHNS, CDR2 SASEGT. The CDR3 has 19 amino acids. V was clipped by 1 base and J by 2 bases; unmatched bases: 12. CDR3 DNA sequence: TGTGCCAGCAGTGAAGGGACAGGGGTGGCCCAGCGACCCTACAATGAGCAGTTCTTC. Translating it yields CASSEGTGVAQRPYNEQFF.

The gene calls are TRBV7-6 and TRBJ2-5, with D possibly being TRBD2 (6 bases). The CDR3 spans 13 residues. Trimming shortened V by 10 bases and J by 4 bases, and 16 bases separated the two germline ends. Germline values: CDR1 SGHVS, CDR2 FNYEAQ. The CDR3, as DNA: TGTGCCACCGATGGGGGTAGCGGAGAGACCCAGTACTTC. It yields the protein CATDGGSGETQYF.

This chain joins TRBV6-5 and TRBJ1-4; D gene ambiguous. With 2 bases removed from V and 7 bases from J, the gap between germline ends came to 11 bases. Germline lookup yields CDR1 MNHEY and CDR2 SVGAGI. The CDR3 is 14 amino acids. The CDR3 sequence is CASSYGGRGEKLFF. DNA of the CDR3: TGTGCCAGCAGTTACGGAGGTCGGGGTGAAAAACTGTTTTTT.

This rearrangement joins TRBV27 to TRBJ2-7, with D possibly being TRBD1 (7 bases). CDR1 and CDR2 (germline): MNHEY, SMNVEV (reference sequence). This CDR3 contains 14 residues. V was shortened by 3 bases and J by 1 base, with 10 bases between the two germline ends. The CDR3 protein is CASSFSGGSYEQYF. The CDR3 DNA sequence: TGTGCCAGCAGTTTTTCAGGGGGGTCCTACGAGCAGTACTTC.

The rearrangement links TRBV30 to TRBJ2-3; 7 bases agree with TRBD2. V lost 1 base to trimming and J lost 2 bases; unmatched junction nucleotides: 9. Germline CDR1 GTSNPN, CDR2 SVGIG (reference sequence). The CDR3 loop spans 16 amino acids. CDR3 sequence reads: CAWSEPHSGATDTQYF. For the CDR3, the DNA is TGTGCCTGGAGTGAGCCCCACAGCGGGGCCACAGATACGCAGTATTTT. The full variable domain, completed using reference TRBV30 and TRBJ2-3, is SQTIHQWPATLVQPVGSPLSLECTVEGTSNPNLYWYRQAAGRGLQLLFYSVGIGQISSEVPQNLSASRPQDRQFILSSKKLLLSDSGFYLCAWSEPHSGATDTQYFGPGTRLTVL.

The chain employs TRBV18 and TRBJ2-5, with a weak D call TRBD2 (5 bases). The V end was cut by 1 base, the J end by 5 bases, with 14 bases between. The CDR3 runs 15 residues. Looked up from germline, CDR1 is KGHSH and CDR2 is LQKENI. CDR3 region: CASSPLIGDVETQYF. The CDR3 nucleotides read TGTGCCAGCTCACCACTAATCGGGGATGTGGAGACCCAGTACTTC.

This rearrangement joins TRBV27 to TRBJ1-1, with TRBD1 identical over 9 bases. Germline V gene sequence: CDR1 MNHEY, CDR2 SMNVEV (reference sequence). J was trimmed by 12 bases and V by 4 bases; bases with no gene match: 6. CDR3 length: 12 amino acids. The CDR3 DNA is TGTGCCAGCAGTTCGGGACAGGGTAAACCTTTCTTT. Its protein is CASSSGQGKPFF.

This clone showed up just once. This sequence joins TRBV19 and TRBJ1-2; 8 bases match TRBD1. Looked up from germline, CDR1 is LNHDA and CDR2 is SQIVND (reference sequence). The CDR3 consists of 16 residues. V was clipped by 5 bases and J by 1 base; unmatched bases: 9. Written as DNA, the CDR3 is TGTGCCAGTAGTCATCGGGCAGGGGGCCATAACTATGGCTACACCTTC. Its translation is CASSHRAGGHNYGYTF.

Note on this clone: One end of the junction is discordant with germline, which a read error may explain. Other DNA sequences of this sample code for an identical CDR3. The chain combines TRBV5-4 with TRBJ2-1; TRBD2 agrees at 10 bases. This CDR3 spans 12 amino acids. Per the germline V gene, CDR1 is SGHNT and CDR2 is YYREEE (reference sequence). CDR3 loop: CASSRSGLASIF. The DNA of the CDR3 is TGTGCCAGCAGCCGTTCGGGACTAGCGTCGATCTTC.

This clone was detected only a few times. V and J are TRBV5-1 and TRBJ2-3, with 7 bases fitting TRBD1. V was pared by 0 bases and J by 2 bases, with 3 bases of the junction left unmatched. In germline, CDR1 is SGHRS, CDR2 YFSETQ. The CDR3 spans 15 residues. In nucleotides, the CDR3 is TGCGCCAGCAGCTTGGCGGGGACAGTCACAGATACGCAGTATTTT. This encodes CASSLAGTVTDTQYF.

The V and J genes are TRBV7-8 and TRBJ1-6; 10 nucleotides match TRBD1. The ends lost 7 bases at V and 4 bases at J; junction bases unmatched: 7. Germline V gives CDR1 SGHVS, CDR2 FQNEAQ. This CDR3 region has 16 residues. DNA for the CDR3: TGTGCCAGCACCTCCCGGACAGGGGGGTATAATTCACCCCTCCACTTT. It is translated as CASTSRTGGYNSPLHF.

This clone was seen a handful of times. The chain is built from TRBV5-1 and TRBJ1-3; no definite D call. With 0 bases removed from V and 0 bases from J, the gap between germline ends came to 4 bases. In germline, CDR1 is SGHRS, CDR2 YFSETQ. This CDR3 spans 14 amino acids. The CDR3 protein is CASSLANSGNTIYF. The CDR3 DNA reads TGCGCCAGCAGCTTGGCTAACTCTGGAAACACCATATATTTT. Combining the CDR3 with reference TRBV5-1 and TRBJ1-3 gives the whole variable domain KAGVTQTPRYLIKTRGQQVTLSCSPISGHRSVSWYQQTPGQGLQFLFEYFSETQRNKGNFPGRFSGRQFSNSRSEMNVSTLELGDSALYLCASSLANSGNTIYFGEGSWLTVV.

V and J are TRBV7-8 and TRBJ2-7, with D unresolved. The CDR3 is made up of 14 amino acids. The germline gives CDR1 SGHVS, CDR2 FQNEAQ. V dropped 0 bases and J dropped 2 bases, with 8 bases sitting between them. CDR3 residues: CASSLAGRAYEQYF. CDR3 sequence (DNA): TGTGCCAGCAGCTTAGCGGGCAGAGCCTACGAGCAGTACTTC.

This clone occurred once. V is TRBV7-2 and J is TRBJ1-4; D is uncertain. CDR1 SGHTA and CDR2 FQGNSA come from the germline V gene. The CDR3 totals 15 residues. The V end lost 5 bases, the J end lost 2 bases, and 12 bases lay between the germline ends. The CDR3 region has the DNA TGTGCCAGCAGCCCCGTTACGGGGACTAATGAAAAACTGTTTTTT. It codes for CASSPVTGTNEKLFF.

The gene calls are TRBV2 and TRBJ1-6; D perhaps matches TRBD1 (5 bases). Germline lookup yields CDR1 SNHLY and CDR2 FYNNEI. Trimming left V 7 bases short and J 6 bases short, with 16 bases between. The CDR3 contains 15 residues. CDR3 DNA: TGTGCCAGCACTACAAGCCGGGGGATTAATTCACCCCTCCACTTT. It encodes CASTTSRGINSPLHF.

The chain joins TRBV5-1 to TRBJ2-7; 7 bases align to TRBD1. This CDR3 has 14 residues. The germline V gene has CDR1 SGHRS and CDR2 YFSETQ. Germline trimming cut 4 bases from V and 2 bases from J; bases unmatched to any gene: 6. CDR3 residues: CASSTGTETYEQYF. For the CDR3, the DNA is TGCGCCAGCAGCACTGGGACAGAAACCTACGAGCAGTACTTC. Full variable domain (missing parts from reference TRBV5-1 and TRBJ2-7): KAGVTQTPRYLIKTRGQQVTLSCSPISGHRSVSWYQQTPGQGLQFLFEYFSETQRNKGNFPGRFSGRQFSNSRSEMNVSTLELGDSALYLCASSTGTETYEQYFGPGTRLTVT.

The chain carries TRBV30 and TRBJ2-7; D is possibly TRBD2 (6 bases). The V gene lost 4 bases and the J gene lost 2 bases, with 18 bases spanning the gap. The length of the CDR3 is 15 residues. Germline-derived CDR1 and CDR2 are GTSNPN and SVGIG (reference sequence). As DNA, the CDR3 is TGTGCCTGGACTCAAAGGAGGGTAGGGCCCTACGAGCAGTACTTC. Residues: CAWTQRRVGPYEQYF.

The CDR3 coding sequence is TGTGCCTGGAGTTTTAATAATGAAAAACTGTTTTTT. Translated, it gives CAWSFNNEKLFF. The V and J genes are TRBV30 and TRBJ1-4; D not resolved. V dropped 2 bases and J dropped 4 bases, with 5 bases sitting between them. This CDR3 has 12 amino acids. Per the germline V gene, CDR1 is GTSNPN and CDR2 is SVGIG (reference sequence).

This chain joins TRBV21-1 and TRBJ2-3; whether TRBD2, the table's D call, matches the DNA was not checked. TRBV21-1 is tagged as a pseudogene. The CDR3 extends over 16 amino acids. The CDR3 DNA follows: TGTGCCAGCAGCAAGAGCGGGAGGACTAGCACAGATACGCAGTATTTT. The encoded protein is CASSKSGRTSTDTQYF.

The gene calls are TRBV28 and TRBJ2-7, with 11 bases identical to TRBD1. The germline V gene has CDR1 MDHEN and CDR2 SYDVKM. This CDR3 has 16 amino acids. J was trimmed by 5 bases and V by 4 bases; bases with no gene match: 10. CDR3 amino acids: CASSSTGTGGTDEQYF. The CDR3 DNA follows: TGTGCCAGCAGTTCCACCGGGACAGGGGGTACAGACGAGCAGTACTTC.

The chain joins TRBV28 to TRBJ2-1; TRBD1 matches 7 bases. Trimming at V came to 5 bases and at J to 4 bases, leaving 8 bases not matched to a gene. The germline gives CDR1 MDHEN, CDR2 SYDVKM. The CDR3 consists of 15 residues. CDR3 amino acids: CASSPRQGAYNEQFF. The DNA for the CDR3 is TGTGCCAGCAGTCCCCGACAGGGTGCGTACAATGAGCAGTTCTTC.

V is TRBV14 and J is TRBJ1-6; 9 bases are shared with TRBD1. V lost 1 base, J lost 9 bases, and 4 bases stayed unmatched. The CDR3 length is 15 residues. Germline CDR1 SGHDN, CDR2 FVKESK. CDR3 in DNA: TGTGCCAGCAGCCAAGCCGGGACAGGGAGTTCACCCCTCCACTTT. Translated: CASSQAGTGSSPLHF.

This clone has only a few counts. The DNA of the CDR3 is TGTGCCTGGAGTGGAACGGGGGAGGCTTTCTTT. It is translated as CAWSGTGEAFF. The chain recombines TRBV30 with TRBJ1-1, with D possibly matching TRBD1 (5 bases). V lost 1 base, J lost 11 bases, and 11 bases lay in between. Looked up from germline, CDR1 is GTSNPN and CDR2 is SVGIG (reference sequence). The length of the CDR3 is 11 residues.

This clone turned up a few times. The rearrangement links TRBV21-1 to TRBJ1-2. TRBV21-1 is a pseudogene segment. CDR3 size: 13 residues. CDR3 residues: CASSPRGFYGYTF. The CDR3, as DNA: TGTGCCAGCAGCCCTAGAGGGTTCTATGGCTACACCTTC.

The V gene is TRBV29-1, the J gene TRBJ2-7; maybe TRBD1 (6 bases). V was pared by 0 bases and J by 3 bases, with 12 bases between. The germline gives CDR1 SQVTM, CDR2 ANQGSEA. The CDR3 has 14 amino acids. The CDR3 here is CSVEDTRRGYEQYF. The DNA of the CDR3 is TGCAGCGTTGAAGATACCCGCAGGGGCTACGAGCAGTACTTC.

The chain uses TRBV19 and TRBJ2-2, with 9 positions matching TRBD1. The CDR3 loop spans 15 amino acids. Unmatched junction bases numbered 8, after V lost 5 bases and J lost 7 bases. The germline gives CDR1 LNHDA, CDR2 SQIVND (reference sequence). The CDR3 is CASSRGDRVIGELFF. CDR3 in DNA: TGTGCCAGTAGTCGAGGGGACAGGGTGATCGGGGAGCTGTTTTTT.

J is TRBJ1-4 and V is TRBV28, with unresolved D. CDR3 size: 13 residues. The germline V and J ends were trimmed by 5 bases and 14 bases, with 18 bases remaining between them. Germline V CDR1 and CDR2: MDHEN, SYDVKM. CDR3 residues: CASSLRSEDWLFF. CDR3 in DNA: TGTGCCAGCAGTCTACGGTCGGAAGACTGGCTGTTTTTT.

J is TRBJ1-1 and V is TRBV6-1; no reliable D call. V was shortened by 2 bases and J by 0 bases, with 22 bases between the two germline ends. The CDR3 has 19 residues. Germline V gene data show CDR1 as MNHNS and CDR2 as SASEGT. Here the CDR3 DNA reads TGTGCCAGCAGTGAAATGGGCCAGACGACCTGGTTCCTGAACACTGAAGCTTTCTTT. This encodes CASSEMGQTTWFLNTEAFF.